One sample yielded the 22 T cell receptor beta chains listed below, sequenced in a study of T cells after yellow fever vaccination. One entry per CDR3 protein, called by TCRdb with MiXCR from the 5' RACE reads. Here the sample spans some 350,000 distinct CDR3 sequences, roughly 10% being singletons. This material consisted of PBMCs, taken on the day of the first yellow fever vaccination. These receptors came from a man younger than 35 who received the YFV17D yellow fever vaccine.

The chain joins TRBV14 to TRBJ2-2; D not certain. Germline CDR1 SGHDN, CDR2 FVKESK. The CDR3 runs to 13 residues. The ends were cut back, 1 base at V and 4 bases at J, with 4 bases in the middle. In DNA, the CDR3 is TGTGCCAGCAGCCAAGTGCCCACCGGGGAGCTGTTTTTT. Translation gives CASSQVPTGELFF.

This clonotype has more than one count but fewer than ten. The V call is TRBV20-1, the J call TRBJ2-7, with D tentatively TRBD2 (5 bases). This CDR3 is built from 14 residues. Per germline, CDR1 DFQATT and CDR2 SNEGSKA (reference sequence). V lost 1 base to trimming and J lost 6 bases, with 16 bases between them. The CDR3 DNA follows: TGCAGTGCTAGAGGGGCACGGACCCGGGGCGAGCAGTACGTC. Translating it yields CSARGARTRGEQYV.

Only a few counts were recorded for this clonotype. The chain uses TRBV9 and TRBJ2-1; 7 bases match TRBD2. V lost 1 base and J lost 3; bases outside the gene matches: 1. The germline V gene has CDR1 SGDLS and CDR2 YYNGEE. The CDR3 has 14 residues. This chain's CDR3 is CASSVLADYNEQFF. In DNA, the CDR3 is TGTGCCAGCAGCGTACTAGCGGACTACAATGAGCAGTTCTTC.

In this sample, this clonotype turned up many times. This chain uses TRBV20-1 with TRBJ1-5, with D possibly matching TRBD1 (5 bases). Looked up from germline, CDR1 is DFQATT and CDR2 is SNEGSKA (reference sequence). This CDR3 spans 15 amino acids. V was clipped by 0 bases and J by 2 bases, with 11 bases between them. This chain's CDR3 is CSARDPGRGNQPQHF. The CDR3 DNA is TGCAGTGCTAGAGATCCCGGCAGGGGCAATCAGCCCCAGCATTTT.

The CDR3 here is CASSPTGGRPQHF. CDR3 nucleotides: TGTGCCAGCAGCCCGACAGGGGGACGGCCCCAGCATTTT. The chain employs TRBV12-3 or TRBV12-4 and TRBJ1-5, with 9 bases fitting TRBD1. CDR3 length: 13 amino acids. V lost 6 bases to trimming and J lost 9 bases; unmatched junction nucleotides: 6.

The table lists this clonotype with a few counts. This chain links TRBV7-9 with TRBJ2-5, with D perhaps TRBD1 (5 bases). Trimming took off 1 base at V and 1 base at J, with 16 bases between the two ends. CDR1 and CDR2 from the germline V gene are SEHNR and FQNEAQ (reference sequence). The CDR3 runs 17 residues. The CDR3 DNA follows: TGTGCCAGCAGCTTAGTCGCTTGGGGCTCTGCCCAAGAGACCCAGTACTTC. Translation: CASSLVAWGSAQETQYF.

This clonotype was seen a few times. The chain employs TRBV7-2 and TRBJ1-1; D ambiguous. Trimming removed 6 bases at V and 5 bases at J, with 16 bases between. Germline V lookup: CDR1 SGHTA, CDR2 FQGNSA. The CDR3 is 14 residues long. CDR3 protein: CASRDGSGRTEAFF. CDR3 DNA: TGTGCCAGCAGGGACGGGTCTGGGAGAACTGAAGCTTTCTTT.

This clonotype has a handful of counts. The V call is TRBV7-2, the J call TRBJ1-4; 11 positions agree with TRBD1. The CDR3 has 16 amino acids. V dropped 4 bases and J dropped 2; count of bases not matched to a gene: 3. Germline V lookup: CDR1 SGHTA, CDR2 FQGNSA. CDR3 sequence: CASSSRDRGTNEKLFF. The CDR3 nucleotides read TGTGCCAGCAGCTCCCGGGACAGGGGGACTAATGAAAAACTGTTTTTT.

This clonotype has only a few counts. The CDR3, as DNA: TGTGCCACCAGTCCCGGGGGGGCGGGCAATGAGCAGTTCTTC. Protein product: CATSPGGAGNEQFF. The chain employs TRBV24-1 and TRBJ2-1; 8 bases align to TRBD2. The CDR3 sequence is 14 residues long. V lost 6 bases, J lost 6 bases, and 6 bases stayed unmatched. The germline CDR1 and CDR2 sequences are KGHDR and SFDVKD.

This rearrangement joins TRBV4-3 to TRBJ2-2; D gene ambiguous. This CDR3 is 16 amino acids long. Germline CDR1 is LGHNA and CDR2 is YSLEER. Trimming shortened V by 3 bases and J by 4 bases, and 15 bases separated the two germline ends. CDR3: CASSQSPGFVTGELFF. The CDR3 DNA is TGCGCCAGCAGCCAGTCTCCCGGGTTCGTCACCGGGGAGCTGTTTTTT.

This clonotype was observed a handful of times. The rearrangement uses TRBV2 and TRBJ2-5; the D call may be TRBD1 or TRBD2 (5 bases each). The germline V gene encodes CDR1 SNHLY and CDR2 FYNNEI. The CDR3 has 14 amino acids. V shed 4 bases and J shed 5 bases, with 14 bases lying between them. CDR3 sequence: CASSGPGRGETQYF. The CDR3 region has the DNA TGTGCCAGCAGTGGTCCGGGGCGCGGGGAGACCCAGTACTTC.

The chain is built from TRBV4-3 and TRBJ2-3; 9 bases are a match to TRBD1. The germline CDR1 and CDR2 sequences are LGHNA and YSLEER. Trimming at V came to 2 bases and at J to 2 bases, leaving 8 bases not matched to a gene. The CDR3 sequence is 17 residues long. The CDR3 reads CASSQMGGTGNTDTQYF. The CDR3 nucleotides are TGCGCCAGCAGCCAAATGGGGGGGACAGGGAACACAGATACGCAGTATTTT.

This clonotype was observed a handful of times. The V and J genes are TRBV20-1 and TRBJ2-5, with 9 nucleotides matching TRBD2. This CDR3 has 13 amino acids. J lost 5 bases, V lost 5 bases, and 6 bases had no gene match. CDR1 and CDR2 (germline): DFQATT, SNEGSKA (reference sequence). The CDR3 protein is CSALRTSAETQYF. Here the CDR3 DNA reads TGCAGTGCTCTTCGGACTAGCGCGGAGACCCAGTACTTC.

This chain joins TRBV7-3 and TRBJ2-7, with 13 bases lining up with TRBD2. V trimming: 5 bases; J trimming: 5 bases; junction bases outside the gene matches: 3. The CDR3 is 14 residues long. Germline values: CDR1 SGHTA, CDR2 FQGTGA. The CDR3 reads CASSTSGGANEQYF. In DNA, the CDR3 is TGTGCCAGCAGCACTAGCGGGGGGGCCAACGAGCAGTACTTC.

This clonotype was detected ten times or more. The chain's CDR3 is CASSQEVRASGELFF. As DNA, the CDR3 is TGCGCCAGCAGCCAAGAGGTACGGGCCTCCGGGGAGCTGTTTTTT. J is TRBJ2-2 and V is TRBV4-1; D uncertain. V lost 0 bases to trimming and J lost 6 bases, with 11 bases between them. Germline CDR1 and CDR2: MGHRA and YSYEKL. The CDR3 spans 15 residues.

This clonotype was detected a few times. This rearrangement joins TRBV24-1 to TRBJ2-5, with 7 bases fitting TRBD1. Trimming took 4 bases from V and 2 from J; bases not matched to a gene: 3. The V gene's germline CDR1 is KGHDR and CDR2 SFDVKD. The CDR3 length is 14 residues. CDR3 DNA sequence: TGTGCCACCAGTGACCCGGGACAGCAAGAGACCCAGTACTTC. This translates into CATSDPGQQETQYF.

This chain connects TRBV5-5 to TRBJ1-1, with D tentatively TRBD1 (6 bases). The V end was cut by 4 bases, the J end by 1 base, with 17 bases between. Germline V gene lookup returns CDR1 SGHKS and CDR2 YYEKEE (reference sequence). The CDR3 is made up of 16 amino acids. The CDR3 loop reads CASSPTGQLTNTEAFF. CDR3 DNA sequence: TGTGCCAGCAGCCCCACCGGACAGCTGACGAACACTGAAGCTTTCTTT.

This clonotype has a handful of counts. The chain is built from TRBV5-4 and TRBJ2-1; TRBD2 aligns across 9 bases. There are 16 residues in the CDR3. From germline, CDR1 is SGHNT and CDR2 YYREEE (reference sequence). With V trimmed by 2 bases and J by 2 bases, 5 bases remained unmatched. The CDR3 here is CASSLGAGGTYNEQFF. The CDR3 DNA reads TGTGCCAGCAGCTTAGGCGCGGGGGGGACCTACAATGAGCAGTTCTTC.

The rearrangement uses TRBV12-3 or TRBV12-4 and TRBJ2-7, with D maybe TRBD2 (5 bases). Trimming stripped 5 bases from V and 2 bases from J, with 10 bases between. This CDR3 has 13 amino acids. The CDR3 reads CASSTGVTYEQYF. The DNA of the CDR3 is TGTGCCAGCAGTACCGGGGTGACCTACGAGCAGTACTTC.

This clonotype was detected a few times. V and J are TRBV20-1 and TRBJ2-2; D is uncertain. CDR1 is DFQATT and CDR2 is SNEGSKA in the germline V gene (reference sequence). This CDR3 has 12 residues. Trimming pared 5 bases from V and 6 bases from J, leaving 10 bases between. CDR3 loop: CSAVLGPGELFF. Written as DNA, the CDR3 is TGCAGTGCTGTTTTAGGGCCCGGGGAGCTGTTTTTT.

The gene calls are TRBV7-8 and TRBJ2-2; 8 nucleotides line up with TRBD1. The CDR3 loop spans 15 amino acids. Trimming cost V 5 bases and J 3 bases; bases outside gene matches: 5. The V gene's germline CDR1 is SGHVS and CDR2 FQNEAQ. The CDR3 DNA follows: TGTGCCAGCAGCCAAGACAGGGGCGACACCGGGGAGCTGTTTTTT. Amino acids: CASSQDRGDTGELFF.

This clonotype was seen ten or more times. The V call is TRBV15, the J call TRBJ2-3, with D tentatively TRBD2 (6 bases). Germline CDR1 and CDR2: LNHNV and YYDKDF (reference sequence). CDR3 length: 14 amino acids. Trimming took off 0 bases at V and 4 bases at J, with 8 bases between the two ends. In DNA form, the CDR3 reads TGTGCCACCAGCAGAGATCCGGGGGCAGATACGCAGTATTTT. This sequence encodes CATSRDPGADTQYF.